Included here is one TCR beta chain sequence, with context. The assay was immunoSEQ multiplex PCR, and TCRdb's table has in-frame clones only and misses some. In the table there are about 12,000 clones, around 73% of which are singletons. CDR1 and CDR2 from the germline V gene are MNHEY and SVGAGI. The length of the CDR3 is 14 residues. V lost 8 bases to trimming and J lost 3 bases, with 14 bases between them. These data come from a study of T cells after somatic rescue of genetic block. The sample comprised peripheral blood mononuclear cells (PBMCs). The receptor was derived from a boy younger than 18. This chain joins TRBV6-5 and TRBJ1-5; no definite D call. CDR3 bases: TGTGCCAGCGCGGTCGGACTCAACAATCAGCCCCAGCATTTT. Translation gives CASAVGLNNQPQHF.